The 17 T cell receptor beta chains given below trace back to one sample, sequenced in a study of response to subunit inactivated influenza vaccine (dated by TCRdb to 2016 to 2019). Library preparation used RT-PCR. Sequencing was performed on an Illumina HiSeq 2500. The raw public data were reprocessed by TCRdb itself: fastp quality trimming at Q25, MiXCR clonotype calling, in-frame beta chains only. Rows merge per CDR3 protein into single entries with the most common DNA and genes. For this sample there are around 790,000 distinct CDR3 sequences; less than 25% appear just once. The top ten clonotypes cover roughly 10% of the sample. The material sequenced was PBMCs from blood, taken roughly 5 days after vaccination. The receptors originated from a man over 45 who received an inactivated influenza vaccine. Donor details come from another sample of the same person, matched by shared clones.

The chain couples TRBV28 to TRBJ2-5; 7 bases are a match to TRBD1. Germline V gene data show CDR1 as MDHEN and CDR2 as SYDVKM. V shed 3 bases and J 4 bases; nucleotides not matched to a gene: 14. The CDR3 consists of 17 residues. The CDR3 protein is CASSFSLIDRVRETQYF. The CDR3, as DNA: TGTGCCAGCAGTTTCTCCCTGATTGACAGGGTGCGAGAGACCCAGTACTTC.

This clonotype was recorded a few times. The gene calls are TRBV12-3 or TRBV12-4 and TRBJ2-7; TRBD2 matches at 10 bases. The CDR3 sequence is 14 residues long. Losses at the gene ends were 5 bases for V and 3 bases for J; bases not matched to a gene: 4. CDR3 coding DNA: TGTGCCAGCAGTAAGCGGGAGGGCCGCTACGAGCAGTACTTC. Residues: CASSKREGRYEQYF.

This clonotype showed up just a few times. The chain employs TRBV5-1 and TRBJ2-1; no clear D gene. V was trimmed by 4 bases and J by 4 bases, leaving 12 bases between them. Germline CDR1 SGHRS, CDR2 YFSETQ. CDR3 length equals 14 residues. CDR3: CASSPVEAYNEQFF. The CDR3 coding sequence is TGCGCCAGCAGCCCAGTCGAGGCTTACAATGAGCAGTTCTTC.

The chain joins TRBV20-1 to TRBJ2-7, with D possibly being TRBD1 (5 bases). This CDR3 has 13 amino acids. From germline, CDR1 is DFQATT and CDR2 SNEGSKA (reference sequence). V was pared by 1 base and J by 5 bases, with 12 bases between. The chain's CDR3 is CSARGGVTNEQYF. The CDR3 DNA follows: TGCAGTGCTAGAGGGGGCGTAACAAACGAGCAGTACTTC.

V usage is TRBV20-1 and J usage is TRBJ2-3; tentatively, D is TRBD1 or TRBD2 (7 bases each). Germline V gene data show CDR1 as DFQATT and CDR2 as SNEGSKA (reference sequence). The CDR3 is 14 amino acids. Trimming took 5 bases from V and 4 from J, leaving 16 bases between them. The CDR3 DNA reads TGCAGTGCTCCCCCAGGGGGGGGAGCAGATACGCAGTATTTT. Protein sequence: CSAPPGGGADTQYF.

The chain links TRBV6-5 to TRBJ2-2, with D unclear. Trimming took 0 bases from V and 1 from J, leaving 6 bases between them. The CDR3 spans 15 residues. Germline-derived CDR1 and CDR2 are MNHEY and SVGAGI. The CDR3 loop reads CASSYSVRNTGELFF. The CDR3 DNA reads TGTGCCAGCAGTTACTCCGTTAGGAACACCGGGGAGCTGTTTTTT.

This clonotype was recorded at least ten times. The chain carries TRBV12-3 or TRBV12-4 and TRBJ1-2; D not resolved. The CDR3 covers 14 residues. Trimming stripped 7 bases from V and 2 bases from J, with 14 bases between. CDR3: CASTPWAQNYGYTF. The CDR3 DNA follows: TGTGCCAGCACCCCCTGGGCCCAGAACTATGGCTACACCTTC.

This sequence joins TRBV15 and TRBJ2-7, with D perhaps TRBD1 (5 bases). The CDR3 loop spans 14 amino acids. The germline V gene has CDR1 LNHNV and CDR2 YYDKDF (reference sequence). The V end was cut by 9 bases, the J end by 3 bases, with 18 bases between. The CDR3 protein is CATGSPGISYEQYF. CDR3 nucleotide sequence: TGTGCCACGGGCTCCCCAGGGATCAGCTACGAGCAGTACTTC.

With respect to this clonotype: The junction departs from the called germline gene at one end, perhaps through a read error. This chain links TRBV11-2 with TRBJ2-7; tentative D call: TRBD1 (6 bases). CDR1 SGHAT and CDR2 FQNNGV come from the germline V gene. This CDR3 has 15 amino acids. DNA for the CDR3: TGTGCCAGCAGCTTAGGAACAGGGCCGTCCTACGGGCAGTACTTC. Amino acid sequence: CASSLGTGPSYGQYF.

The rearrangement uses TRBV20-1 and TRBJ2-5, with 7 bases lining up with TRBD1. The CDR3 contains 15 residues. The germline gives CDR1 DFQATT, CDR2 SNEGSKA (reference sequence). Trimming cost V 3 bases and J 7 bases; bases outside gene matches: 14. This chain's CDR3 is CSARIYISRTGTQYF. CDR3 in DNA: TGCAGTGCTAGGATCTATATTTCCCGGACAGGGACCCAGTACTTC.

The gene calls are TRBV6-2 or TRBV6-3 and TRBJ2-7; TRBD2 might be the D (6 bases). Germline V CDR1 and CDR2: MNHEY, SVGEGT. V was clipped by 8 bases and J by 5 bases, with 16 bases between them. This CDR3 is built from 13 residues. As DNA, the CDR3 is TGTGCCAGCGCGGGGACTTTCGCCGACGAGCAGTACTTC. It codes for CASAGTFADEQYF.

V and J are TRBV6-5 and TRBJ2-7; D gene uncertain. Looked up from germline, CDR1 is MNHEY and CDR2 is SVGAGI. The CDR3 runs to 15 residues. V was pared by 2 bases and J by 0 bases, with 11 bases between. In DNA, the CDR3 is TGTGCCAGCAGTTACACGGCAGCCACCTCCTACGAGCAGTACTTC. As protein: CASSYTAATSYEQYF.

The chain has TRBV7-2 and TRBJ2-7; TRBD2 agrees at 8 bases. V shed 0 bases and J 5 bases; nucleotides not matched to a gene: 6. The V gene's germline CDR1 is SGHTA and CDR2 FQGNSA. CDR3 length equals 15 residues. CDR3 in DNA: TGTGCCAGCAGCTTAGCGTCGGGAGGGCCCGACGAGCAGTACTTC. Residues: CASSLASGGPDEQYF. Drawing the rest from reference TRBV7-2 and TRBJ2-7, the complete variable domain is GAGVSQSPSNKVTEKGKDVELRCDPISGHTALYWYRQSLGQGLEFLIYFQGNSAPDKSGLPSDRFSAERTGGSVSTLTIQRTQQEDSAVYLCASSLASGGPDEQYFGPGTRLTVT.

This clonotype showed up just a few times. CDR3 loop: CASSLGPDRGYYEQYF. The CDR3 DNA is TGTGCCAGCAGCTTGGGTCCTGACAGGGGATATTACGAGCAGTACTTC. The V gene is TRBV5-5, the J gene TRBJ2-7; 8 positions agree with TRBD1. Per the germline V gene, CDR1 is SGHKS and CDR2 is YYEKEE (reference sequence). The CDR3 length is 16 residues. J lost 4 bases, V lost 0 bases, and 9 bases had no gene match. The complete variable domain, with remaining parts taken from reference TRBV5-5 and TRBJ2-7, reads DAGVTQSPTHLIKTRGQQVTLRCSPISGHKSVSWYQQVLGQGPQFIFQYYEKEERGRGNFPDRFSARQFPNYSSELNVNALLLGDSALYLCASSLGPDRGYYEQYFGPGTRLTVT.

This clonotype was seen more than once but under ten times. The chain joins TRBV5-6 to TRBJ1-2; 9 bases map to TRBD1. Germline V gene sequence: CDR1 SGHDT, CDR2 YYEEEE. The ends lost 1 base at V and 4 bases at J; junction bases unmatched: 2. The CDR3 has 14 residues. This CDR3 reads CASSLTGGSYGYTF. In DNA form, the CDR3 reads TGTGCCAGCAGCTTGACAGGGGGCAGCTATGGCTACACCTTC.

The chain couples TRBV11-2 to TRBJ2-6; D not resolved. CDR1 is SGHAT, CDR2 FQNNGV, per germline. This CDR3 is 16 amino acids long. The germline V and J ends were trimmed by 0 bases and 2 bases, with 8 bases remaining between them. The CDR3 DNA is TGTGCCAGCAGCTTAGATCCCCAGGCTGGGGCCAACGTCCTGACTTTC. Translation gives CASSLDPQAGANVLTF. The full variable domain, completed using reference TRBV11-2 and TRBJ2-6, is EAGVAQSPRYKIIEKRQSVAFWCNPISGHATLYWYQQILGQGPKLLIQFQNNGVVDDSQLPKDRFSAERLKGVDSTLKIQPAKLEDSAVYLCASSLDPQAGANVLTFGAGSRLTVL.

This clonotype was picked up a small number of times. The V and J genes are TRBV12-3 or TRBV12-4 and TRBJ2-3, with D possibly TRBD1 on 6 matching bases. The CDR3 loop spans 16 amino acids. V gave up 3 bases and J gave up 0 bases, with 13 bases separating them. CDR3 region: CASSLENRASTDTQYF. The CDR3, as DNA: TGTGCCAGCAGTTTGGAGAACAGGGCCAGCACAGATACGCAGTATTTT.